This TCR beta chain was captured by sequencing in a study of pediatric ulcerative colitis. TCRdb's copy holds only in-frame clones and misses some; the assay was immunoSEQ multiplex PCR. The data contain 12,000 to 15,000 clones, about nine tenths of them singletons. This clone was detected a few times. Its antigen is undetermined. Study conclusions and caveats: Total lymphocyte DNA, not sorted subsets, was the template.

V was pared by 5 bases and J by 0 bases, with 17 bases between. Germline CDR1 and CDR2: SEHNR and FQNEAQ (reference sequence). The CDR3 is 16 residues long. No immunosuppressive drugs were given to ulcerative colitis patients before diagnostic colonoscopy. This chain joins TRBV7-9 and TRBJ2-7; a possible D gene is TRBD2 (6 bases). The TCR comes from a boy aged 5-17 years with moderate ulcerative colitis. Sequenced input: blood. For the CDR3, the DNA is TGTGCCAGCAGCCCGTCCGACGGGGGAAGCTCCTACGAGCAGTACTTC. Encoded protein: CASSPSDGGSSYEQYF.